A single sample is the source of the 25 T cell receptor beta chains below, sequenced in a study of cytomegalovirus exposure and HLA in healthy donors. Researchers ran the PCR with 60 Vbeta and 13 Jbeta primers. The table came from immunoSEQ multiplex PCR; TCRdb's copy has only in-frame clones and leaves some out. This sample has about 120,000 clones, with about 80% found just once. Sequenced sample: PBMCs. The origin of the receptors is a man in his fifties or sixties in good health and CMV-seropositive.

The CDR3 DNA reads TGTGCCAGCAGCAAAGGACATAAGGAGACCCAGTACTTC. Its protein product is CASSKGHKETQYF. The chain carries TRBV5-5 and TRBJ2-5; D is perhaps TRBD1 (5 bases). The CDR3 runs 13 residues. The V and J ends lost 4 bases and 5 bases respectively, with 12 bases between them. Germline loops: CDR1 SGHKS, CDR2 YYEKEE (reference sequence).

The V gene is TRBV30, the J gene TRBJ1-2; D is uncertain. The CDR3 spans 10 residues. CDR1 is GTSNPN, CDR2 SVGIG, per germline (reference sequence). The V and J ends lost 1 base and 7 bases respectively, with 4 bases between them. CDR3 sequence: CAWSGAGYTF. The DNA of the CDR3 is TGTGCCTGGAGTGGCGCTGGCTACACCTTC. The whole variable domain, filled in from reference TRBV30 and TRBJ1-2, reads SQTIHQWPATLVQPVGSPLSLECTVEGTSNPNLYWYRQAAGRGLQLLFYSVGIGQISSEVPQNLSASRPQDRQFILSSKKLLLSDSGFYLCAWSGAGYTFGSGTRLTVV.

This chain links TRBV7-9 with TRBJ2-3; D possibly corresponds to TRBD1 (6 bases). The germline V and J ends were trimmed by 6 bases and 3 bases, with 28 bases remaining between them. This CDR3 is built from 19 residues. Germline V gene lookup returns CDR1 SEHNR and CDR2 FQNEAQ (reference sequence). The CDR3: CASRSTKTRGGASTDTQYF. DNA of the CDR3: TGTGCCAGCAGATCCACGAAAACTCGAGGGGGAGCTTCAACAGATACGCAGTATTTT.

V and J are TRBV5-1 and TRBJ1-2; D uncertain. V dropped 0 bases and J dropped 0 bases, with 6 bases sitting between them. CDR1 and CDR2 (germline): SGHRS, YFSETQ. The CDR3 sequence is 14 residues long. The CDR3 loop reads CASSLDTANYGYTF. For the CDR3, the DNA is TGCGCCAGCAGCTTGGACACAGCTAACTATGGCTACACCTTC.

The chain carries TRBV9 and TRBJ1-6; TRBD1 is a possible D gene (5 bases). In germline, CDR1 is SGDLS, CDR2 YYNGEE. Between the trimmed V and J ends, which lost 6 bases and 8 bases, there was a span of 15 bases. The CDR3 covers 14 residues. The CDR3, as DNA: TGTGCCAGCACAAGGGCAGGGACTGATTCACCCCTCCACTTT. The encoded protein is CASTRAGTDSPLHF.

The chain couples TRBV18 to TRBJ1-5, with a weak D call TRBD1 (6 bases). Trimming left V 2 bases short and J 5 bases short, with 16 bases between. Per the germline V gene, CDR1 is KGHSH and CDR2 is LQKENI. The CDR3 consists of 16 residues. The CDR3 bases are TGTGCCAGCTCACCAGGAATACAGGGTCCGGATCAGCCCCAGCATTTT. Its protein is CASSPGIQGPDQPQHF.

The genes are TRBV28 and TRBJ2-7; possibly TRBD1 for D (6 bases). CDR1 is MDHEN, CDR2 SYDVKM, per germline. Trimming pared 10 bases from V and 2 bases from J, leaving 12 bases between. The CDR3 covers 12 residues. CDR3 loop: CAISTGTYEQYF. The CDR3 nucleotides read TGTGCCATCTCGACAGGAACCTACGAGCAGTACTTC.

The V call is TRBV29-1, the J call TRBJ2-7, with TRBD2 matching over 7 bases. V trimming: 2 bases; J trimming: 0 bases; junction bases outside the gene matches: 7. The CDR3 covers 15 residues. The germline gives CDR1 SQVTM, CDR2 ANQGSEA. As DNA, the CDR3 is TGCAGCGTTGAATATGGAGGCGGGAGCTCCTACGAGCAGTACTTC. It codes for CSVEYGGGSSYEQYF.

In this sample, this clone turned up a few times. The rearrangement links TRBV29-1 to TRBJ2-1; D call uncertain. This CDR3 contains 13 residues. Germline lookup yields CDR1 SQVTM and CDR2 ANQGSEA. V shed 3 bases and J shed 3 bases, with 9 bases lying between them. The CDR3 bases are TGCAGCGTTGAGGGCAGCTACTACAATGAGCAGTTCTTC. Encoded protein: CSVEGSYYNEQFF.

V gene TRBV5-4 combines with J gene TRBJ2-7; 12 nucleotides line up with TRBD1. In germline, CDR1 is SGHNT, CDR2 YYREEE (reference sequence). The CDR3 length is 15 residues. The ends lost 4 bases at V and 3 bases at J; junction bases unmatched: 5. Here the CDR3 reads CASSVGTGGGYEQYF. The CDR3 DNA reads TGTGCCAGCAGCGTCGGGACAGGGGGCGGCTACGAGCAGTACTTC.

The chain uses TRBV5-1 and TRBJ2-1; 9 nucleotides agree with TRBD2. The V segment lost 2 bases and the J segment 4 bases; nucleotides outside the gene matches: 7. The CDR3 loop spans 16 amino acids. CDR1 is SGHRS, CDR2 YFSETQ, per germline. The CDR3 region has the DNA TGCGCCAGCAGCTTAATGGCGGGAGGGCCATACAATGAGCAGTTCTTC. Its translation: CASSLMAGGPYNEQFF.

The J gene is TRBJ2-7, the V gene TRBV19; possibly TRBD2 for D (5 bases). Germline V lookup: CDR1 LNHDA, CDR2 SQIVND (reference sequence). The CDR3 has 16 residues. V shed 1 base and J shed 7 bases, with 20 bases lying between them. The CDR3 loop is CASSIGWSGPTGEQYF. CDR3 sequence (DNA): TGTGCCAGTAGTATAGGATGGAGCGGACCCACTGGGGAGCAGTACTTC.

There are a few counts of this clone. The chain combines TRBV5-6 with TRBJ1-5; D gene unclear. V gave up 0 bases and J gave up 1 base, with 17 bases separating them. Germline V CDR1 and CDR2: SGHDT, YYEEEE. This CDR3 is built from 18 residues. CDR3 region: CASSLAYYLSSSNQPQHF. The DNA for the CDR3 is TGTGCCAGCAGCTTGGCTTACTATCTCAGCTCCAGCAATCAGCCCCAGCATTTT. The whole variable domain, remainder taken from reference TRBV5-6 and TRBJ1-5, is DAGVTQSPTHLIKTRGQQVTLRCSPKSGHDTVSWYQQALGQGPQFIFQYYEEEERQRGNFPDRFSGHQFPNYSSELNVNALLLGDSALYLCASSLAYYLSSSNQPQHFGDGTRLSIL.

The chain uses TRBV11-3 and TRBJ2-1; possibly TRBD2 for D (5 bases). Trimming took off 0 bases at V and 9 bases at J, with 9 bases between the two ends. CDR3 size: 13 residues. Germline CDR1 SGHNT, CDR2 YENEEA. The CDR3 region is CASSLEVASEQFF. The CDR3 bases are TGTGCCAGCAGCTTAGAAGTAGCGTCTGAGCAGTTCTTC.

The chain has TRBV2 and TRBJ2-1; no firm D call. The germline V and J ends were trimmed by 0 bases and 3 bases, with 9 bases remaining between them. The CDR3 has 15 residues. CDR1 is SNHLY, CDR2 FYNNEI, per germline. The CDR3 here is CASSEARSGYNEQFF. In DNA form, the CDR3 reads TGTGCCAGCAGTGAAGCGCGATCGGGCTACAATGAGCAGTTCTTC.

The chain recombines TRBV5-6 with TRBJ2-3, with 9 positions matching TRBD1. Germline CDR1 and CDR2: SGHDT and YYEEEE. V trimming: 4 bases; J trimming: 0 bases; junction bases outside the gene matches: 9. This CDR3 region has 17 residues. The CDR3 reads CASSPDSGTGSTDTQYF. Here the CDR3 DNA reads TGTGCCAGCAGCCCAGATTCCGGGACAGGGAGCACAGATACGCAGTATTTT.

This chain links TRBV5-1 with TRBJ1-1; weak D call: TRBD1 (5 bases). Germline CDR1 is SGHRS and CDR2 is YFSETQ. Trimming shortened V by 5 bases and J by 6 bases, and 17 bases separated the two germline ends. The CDR3 spans 14 residues. The CDR3 nucleotides read TGCGCCAGCAGACTCCAGGGAGGGGAGGCTGAAGCTTTCTTT. Translated, it gives CASRLQGGEAEAFF.

This chain uses TRBV2 with TRBJ2-1; 16 bases agree with TRBD2. The germline V gene encodes CDR1 SNHLY and CDR2 FYNNEI. The CDR3 length is 16 residues. The V gene end was trimmed by 5 bases and the J gene end by 7 bases; junction bases not matched to a gene: 5. The DNA for the CDR3 is TGTGCCAGCAGTAAGGGACTAGCGGGGGGGCTGAATGAGCAGTTCTTC. Protein sequence: CASSKGLAGGLNEQFF.

This chain connects TRBV7-9 to TRBJ2-5, with 7 bases that match TRBD1. The V segment lost 4 bases and the J segment 5 bases; nucleotides outside the gene matches: 4. The CDR3 contains 13 residues. CDR1 SEHNR and CDR2 FQNEAQ come from the germline V gene (reference sequence). In nucleotides, the CDR3 is TGTGCCAGCAGCTCACCGGGACAGGAGACCCAGTACTTC. Protein sequence: CASSSPGQETQYF.

V usage is TRBV5-1 and J usage is TRBJ2-7; 7 bases are a match to TRBD1. Germline V gene lookup returns CDR1 SGHRS and CDR2 YFSETQ. CDR3 length: 17 residues. V gave up 1 base and J gave up 2 bases; unmatched junction bases: 12. The CDR3 loop is CASSLTTGSRKPYEQYF. CDR3 DNA sequence: TGCGCCAGCAGCTTGACGACAGGGTCCAGGAAACCCTACGAGCAGTACTTC.

The rearrangement links TRBV2 to TRBJ1-1, with D possibly being TRBD1 (6 bases). The germline gives CDR1 SNHLY, CDR2 FYNNEI. Trimming cost V 7 bases and J 4 bases, with 22 bases left between them. This CDR3 comprises 16 residues. This chain's CDR3 is CASTLKPAGASTEAFF. The CDR3 DNA follows: TGTGCCAGCACCCTGAAACCGGCGGGGGCGTCCACTGAAGCTTTCTTT.

The V call is TRBV5-1, the J call TRBJ1-1, with TRBD1 matching over 9 bases. With V trimmed by 4 bases and J by 1 base, 8 bases remained unmatched. The CDR3 spans 16 residues. Germline CDR1 reads SGHRS; CDR2 reads YFSETQ. The CDR3 DNA follows: TGCGCCAGCAGCAAGATGCAGGGACAGGGGAACACTGAAGCTTTCTTT. It codes for CASSKMQGQGNTEAFF. The full variable domain, rest sourced from reference TRBV5-1 and TRBJ1-1, is KAGVTQTPRYLIKTRGQQVTLSCSPISGHRSVSWYQQTPGQGLQFLFEYFSETQRNKGNFPGRFSGRQFSNSRSEMNVSTLELGDSALYLCASSKMQGQGNTEAFFGQGTRLTVV.

The chain carries TRBV19 and TRBJ1-5; 8 nucleotides line up with TRBD1. CDR3 length: 17 amino acids. Germline V CDR1 and CDR2: LNHDA, SQIVND (reference sequence). V lost 3 bases and J lost 2; bases outside the gene matches: 9. The CDR3, as DNA: TGTGCCAGTAGTATGACGACTCCGACAGGGGGCAATCAGCCCCAGCATTTT. Its translation: CASSMTTPTGGNQPQHF.

The chain is built from TRBV19 and TRBJ1-5; no clear D gene. The CDR3 extends over 13 amino acids. Germline CDR1 and CDR2: LNHDA and SQIVND (reference sequence). V gave up 6 bases and J gave up 2 bases, with 8 bases separating them. The CDR3 reads CASRRSGNQPQHF. The CDR3 DNA reads as TGTGCCAGTAGAAGATCAGGCAATCAGCCCCAGCATTTT.

The chain combines TRBV6-1 with TRBJ1-2; tentatively, D is TRBD1 (6 bases). Germline V gene data show CDR1 as MNHNS and CDR2 as SASEGT. V was cut by 1 base and J by 4 bases, with 7 bases left in between. This CDR3 region has 13 residues. The CDR3 nucleotides read TGTGCCAGCAGTGAAGGGGGGCTCTATGGCTACACCTTC. As protein: CASSEGGLYGYTF.